The 20 T cell receptor beta chains in this list originate from one sample, sequenced in a study of blood T cell repertoires in COVID-19. Clones were sequenced by immunoSEQ multiplex PCR, and TCRdb holds only the in-frame ones, with some missing. The sample contains roughly 340,000 clones, about 87% of which appear only once. Sequencing input: PBMCs or T cells enriched from blood (not recorded which). These receptors all stem from a man aged 40-49 years in a cohort exposed to, infected with or recovered from COVID-19 (not recorded which).

The chain joins TRBV28 to TRBJ2-1; perhaps TRBD2 as D (6 bases). The CDR3 totals 14 residues. The ends were cut back, 1 base at V and 4 bases at J, with 8 bases in the middle. Germline loops: CDR1 MDHEN, CDR2 SYDVKM. CDR3 in DNA: TGTGCCAGCAGTTTATACGGGAGATACAATGAGCAGTTCTTC. It codes for CASSLYGRYNEQFF. Based on the CDR3 plus reference TRBV28 and TRBJ2-1, the full variable domain is DVKVTQSSRYLVKRTGEKVFLECVQDMDHENMFWYRQDPGLGLRLIYFSYDVKMKEKGDIPEGYSVSREKKERFSLILESASTNQTSMYLCASSLYGRYNEQFFGPGTRLTVL.

This clone was observed a handful of times. This chain links TRBV27 with TRBJ2-7, with D perhaps TRBD2 (5 bases). CDR3 length: 14 residues. V was pared by 2 bases and J by 3 bases, with 11 bases between. The V gene's germline CDR1 is MNHEY and CDR2 SMNVEV (reference sequence). CDR3 in DNA: TGTGCCAGCAGTTTAGTAGGACTTAACTACGAGCAGTACTTC. The encoded protein is CASSLVGLNYEQYF.

V and J are TRBV7-2 and TRBJ2-7, with 7 bases aligning to TRBD2. Trimming at V came to 2 bases and at J to 2 bases, leaving 9 bases not matched to a gene. The germline V gene encodes CDR1 SGHTA and CDR2 FQGNSA. The CDR3 is 16 amino acids. The CDR3 nucleotides are TGTGCCAGCAGCTTAAGGGGAGCGGGACTAACCTACGAGCAGTACTTC. Its translation is CASSLRGAGLTYEQYF.

This clone was observed a single time. This sequence joins TRBV14 and TRBJ2-2; a weak D match, TRBD2 (6 bases). The V end lost 1 base, the J end lost 4 bases, and 13 bases lay between the germline ends. In germline, CDR1 is SGHDN, CDR2 FVKESK. The CDR3 sequence is 16 residues long. The DNA for the CDR3 is TGTGCCAGCAGCCAAGTCTCGGGGGAGCGCACCGGGGAGCTGTTTTTT. This codes for CASSQVSGERTGELFF. The full variable domain, rest sourced from reference TRBV14 and TRBJ2-2, is EAGVTQFPSHSVIEKGQTVTLRCDPISGHDNLYWYRRVMGKEIKFLLHFVKESKQDESGMPNNRFLAERTGGTYSTLKVQPAELEDSGVYFCASSQVSGERTGELFFGEGSRLTVL.

This chain links TRBV13 with TRBJ2-5, with 10 bases lining up with TRBD2. The J segment lost 2 bases and the V segment lost 5 bases, leaving 8 bases of the junction unmatched. CDR3 length: 16 amino acids. The germline CDR1 and CDR2 sequences are PRHDT and FYEKMQ (reference sequence). The CDR3 reads CASSTASGSWQETQYF. The CDR3 region has the DNA TGTGCCAGCAGCACTGCTAGCGGGAGTTGGCAAGAGACCCAGTACTTC.

V gene TRBV6-1 combines with J gene TRBJ2-7, with 7 bases aligning to TRBD2. The V gene's germline CDR1 is MNHNS and CDR2 SASEGT. This CDR3 spans 15 amino acids. V shed 3 bases, J shed 0 bases, and the junction held 5 bases outside the gene matches. CDR3 amino acids: CASSDPGLGSYEQYF. In DNA form, the CDR3 reads TGTGCCAGCAGTGACCCCGGACTAGGCTCCTACGAGCAGTACTTC.

This CDR3 is CASSSQKGIETLYNEQFF. CDR3 nucleotides: TGTGCCAGCAGCTCACAAAAGGGGATCGAAACCTTGTACAATGAGCAGTTCTTC. The rearrangement joins TRBV11-2 to TRBJ2-1, with D perhaps matching TRBD1 (5 bases). Germline-derived CDR1 and CDR2 are SGHAT and FQNNGV. V lost 4 bases to trimming and J lost 4 bases, with 23 bases between them. This CDR3 comprises 18 residues.

This clone has just one count. The sample carries other DNA sequences with the same CDR3. The chain links TRBV7-9 to TRBJ1-1; D is unresolved. The V gene lost 5 bases and the J gene lost 2 bases, with 12 bases spanning the gap. The CDR3 consists of 14 residues. CDR1 is SEHNR and CDR2 is FQNEAQ in the germline V gene (reference sequence). The chain's CDR3 is CASSLTGSNTEAFF. The CDR3 nucleotides are TGTGCCAGCAGCCTTACCGGGTCTAACACTGAAGCTTTCTTT.

This rearrangement joins TRBV7-9 to TRBJ2-3, with D possibly TRBD2 on 6 matching bases. The CDR3 is 14 residues long. Trimming pared 0 bases from V and 10 bases from J, leaving 14 bases between. Germline V gives CDR1 SEHNR, CDR2 FQNEAQ (reference sequence). The CDR3 sequence is CASSLAPTSSAQYF. The CDR3 region has the DNA TGTGCCAGCAGCTTAGCTCCTACTAGCAGCGCGCAGTATTTT.

V usage is TRBV5-1 and J usage is TRBJ1-1; 8 nucleotides agree with TRBD1. The CDR3 length is 16 residues. The trim removed 0 bases at V and 4 bases at J, leaving 8 bases unmatched. Per the germline V gene, CDR1 is SGHRS and CDR2 is YFSETQ. The CDR3 protein is CASSLGTADRATEAFF. CDR3 coding DNA: TGCGCCAGCAGCTTGGGGACGGCGGACAGGGCCACTGAAGCTTTCTTT. Full variable domain (rest looked up from reference TRBV5-1 and TRBJ1-1): KAGVTQTPRYLIKTRGQQVTLSCSPISGHRSVSWYQQTPGQGLQFLFEYFSETQRNKGNFPGRFSGRQFSNSRSEMNVSTLELGDSALYLCASSLGTADRATEAFFGQGTRLTVV.

The genes are TRBV7-3 and TRBJ1-6; 8 positions agree with TRBD1. The CDR3 is 15 residues long. V trimming: 1 base; J trimming: 7 bases; junction bases outside the gene matches: 3. The germline V gene encodes CDR1 SGHTA and CDR2 FQGTGA. The CDR3 reads CASSLMGQDNSPLHF. For the CDR3, the DNA is TGTGCCAGCAGCTTAATGGGACAGGACAATTCACCCCTCCACTTT.

The chain combines TRBV13 with TRBJ2-1; D possibly corresponds to TRBD2 (5 bases). CDR1 is PRHDT, CDR2 FYEKMQ, per germline (reference sequence). Trimming stripped 0 bases from V and 5 bases from J, with 14 bases between. The CDR3 length is 16 residues. The CDR3 protein is CASSLGKLGTNNEQFF. Written as DNA, the CDR3 is TGTGCCAGCAGCTTAGGAAAACTAGGTACCAACAATGAGCAGTTCTTC.

The chain has TRBV5-1 and TRBJ2-3, with a weak D call TRBD2 (6 bases). V was cut by 0 bases and J by 0 bases, with 11 bases left in between. Germline CDR1 SGHRS, CDR2 YFSETQ. CDR3 length: 16 amino acids. The CDR3 DNA is TGCGCCAGCAGCTTGGGCCTAGCGTCAAGCACAGATACGCAGTATTTT. It yields the protein CASSLGLASSTDTQYF.

The chain is built from TRBV2 and TRBJ2-3; D might be TRBD1 (5 bases). In germline, CDR1 is SNHLY, CDR2 FYNNEI. This CDR3 has 15 amino acids. V lost 5 bases and J 4 bases, leaving 16 bases between the germline ends. The CDR3 coding sequence is TGTGCCAGCAGTCAGGGCCCTCAAAGGGCAGATACGCAGTATTTT. Encoded protein: CASSQGPQRADTQYF.

The rearrangement uses TRBV27 and TRBJ1-1, with D maybe TRBD1 (6 bases). The V end lost 7 bases, the J end lost 7 bases, and 19 bases lay between the germline ends. The CDR3 contains 14 residues. Germline lookup yields CDR1 MNHEY and CDR2 SMNVEV (reference sequence). DNA for the CDR3: TGTGCCAGCAACGAGGCGAACAGGGTTGGTGAAGCTTTCTTT. Translating it yields CASNEANRVGEAFF.

This clone was seen a few times. This chain uses TRBV6-2 or TRBV6-3 with TRBJ2-3, with 8 bases aligning to TRBD2. The CDR3 covers 17 residues. V lost 2 bases and J lost 0; bases outside the gene matches: 7. Germline V gene sequence: CDR1 MNHEY, CDR2 SVGEGT. The CDR3 nucleotides read TGTGCCAGCAGTTACGCAACTAGCGGAACTAGCACAGATACGCAGTATTTT. Amino acid sequence: CASSYATSGTSTDTQYF.

This clone was picked up a small number of times. This sequence joins TRBV7-9 and TRBJ2-5, with 9 bases that match TRBD1. CDR3 length equals 15 residues. The trim removed 4 bases at V and 4 bases at J, leaving 7 bases unmatched. Germline values: CDR1 SEHNR, CDR2 FQNEAQ (reference sequence). CDR3 residues: CASSSETGGVETQYF. In nucleotides, the CDR3 is TGTGCCAGCAGCTCCGAGACAGGGGGGGTAGAGACCCAGTACTTC.

This chain connects TRBV5-5 to TRBJ2-2; TRBD2 is a possible D gene (5 bases). Germline V gene lookup returns CDR1 SGHKS and CDR2 YYEKEE (reference sequence). The CDR3 is 15 amino acids. Trimming stripped 2 bases from V and 5 bases from J, with 13 bases between. CDR3 nucleotides: TGTGCCAGCAGCTTCTTCCACACGGGGACCGGGGAGCTGTTTTTT. It is translated as CASSFFHTGTGELFF. Based on the CDR3 plus reference TRBV5-5 and TRBJ2-2, the full variable domain is DAGVTQSPTHLIKTRGQQVTLRCSPISGHKSVSWYQQVLGQGPQFIFQYYEKEERGRGNFPDRFSARQFPNYSSELNVNALLLGDSALYLCASSFFHTGTGELFFGEGSRLTVL.

The J gene is TRBJ1-1, the V gene TRBV2, with TRBD1 matching over 9 bases. The CDR3 is made up of 15 amino acids. Germline V gene sequence: CDR1 SNHLY, CDR2 FYNNEI. Germline trimming cut 3 bases from V and 5 bases from J; bases unmatched to any gene: 7. The CDR3 DNA reads TGTGCCAGCAGTGATTTAGGGACAGGGTTGACTGAAGCTTTCTTT. Protein product: CASSDLGTGLTEAFF.

This chain joins TRBV6-4 and TRBJ2-1; possibly TRBD2 for D (5 bases). The CDR3 length is 13 residues. Trimming stripped 7 bases from V and 5 bases from J, with 12 bases between. Germline V gene sequence: CDR1 MRHNA, CDR2 SNTAGT. CDR3: CASKDSEHNEQFF. CDR3 bases: TGTGCCAGCAAAGATAGCGAACACAATGAGCAGTTCTTC.